A selection of T cell receptor beta chains follows, all from one sample in a study of response to subunit inactivated influenza vaccine. MiXCR, run by TCRdb on the RT-PCR reads, gives a single entry per CDR3 protein. The sample comprises a few hundred thousand distinct CDR3 sequences, around 13% of which are singletons, and around 10% rests with the top ten. Sequenced here: PBMCs from blood, sampled 12 days after vaccination. The receptors were sampled from a man over 45 who received an inactivated influenza vaccine. Each CDR3 is given without its conserved first and last residue. A D gene is named only where the DNA matches it firmly.

TRBV20-1	TRBD1	TRBJ2-4	SASNRGKNIQY
TRBV7-2	.	TRBJ2-7	ASSLGSSGSYEQY
TRBV7-2	TRBD1	TRBJ1-2	ASSFTGTVYNYGYT
TRBV29-1	.	TRBJ2-2	SVRTVAGGELF
TRBV11-3	.	TRBJ2-1	ASSSRQDEQF
TRBV9	TRBD2	TRBJ2-7	ASSGTSGRGYEQY
TRBV6-5	.	TRBJ2-6	ASSYRGSGANVLT
TRBV6-1	.	TRBJ1-5	AGRKGANQPQH
TRBV6-1	.	TRBJ1-1	ASTPPGGVAEAF
TRBV27	TRBD1	TRBJ2-7	ASSPQTGGSEQY
TRBV2	.	TRBJ2-2	ASTWTAAGTGELF
TRBV5-1	.	TRBJ1-3	ASSLVSQPGNTIY
TRBV7-7	TRBD2	TRBJ2-5	ASSSSGYETQY
TRBV3-1	TRBD1	TRBJ1-5	ASSQGQLGSNQPQH
TRBV28	.	TRBJ2-7	ASSLRRGGLRGEQY
TRBV7-6	TRBD2	TRBJ2-1	ASSLVGGTHYNEQF
TRBV20-1	TRBD1	TRBJ1-2	SAQPPGQGDGYT
TRBV29-1	.	TRBJ2-4	SAEVIGYDKNIQY
TRBV29-1	.	TRBJ2-3	SVAAGARSTQY
TRBV5-1	TRBD1	TRBJ2-2	ASSLGGQGSGGELF
TRBV10-3	TRBD1	TRBJ1-5	AISADRGDSNQPQH
TRBV7-2	TRBD1	TRBJ1-2	ASSLVGTGDFGYT
TRBV18	.	TRBJ2-3	ASSPQVGRADTQY
TRBV10-3	TRBD1	TRBJ2-2	AIRGTVNTGELF
TRBV12-3/TRBV12-4	.	TRBJ2-7	ASSAGPAEQY
TRBV5-5	TRBD1	TRBJ1-6	ASSLVPTGSNSPLH
TRBV7-2	.	TRBJ2-2	ASSTRGPPNGELF
TRBV6-1	.	TRBJ1-1	ASRRGITEAF
TRBV14	.	TRBJ2-7	ASSQAPGSSYEQY
TRBV25-1	.	TRBJ2-1	ASSDSTGGTAYNEQF
TRBV4-2	.	TRBJ2-2	ASSQEFRGLTGELF
TRBV30	.	TRBJ1-4	AWSLGTLKLF
TRBV30	.	TRBJ2-3	AARVPYTDTQY
TRBV14	.	TRBJ1-4	ASSPRQSTNEKLF
TRBV9	TRBD2	TRBJ2-3	ASSTHRTSGGDTQY
TRBV4-3	.	TRBJ2-7	ASSQVQGPYEQY
TRBV28	.	TRBJ2-5	ASRPETVHQETQY
TRBV5-1	TRBD2	TRBJ2-5	ASSGLAGEETQY
TRBV23-1	.	TRBJ2-3	ASSQSPATQY
TRBV4-1	.	TRBJ1-4	ASSRGPTGTVNEKLF
TRBV6-2/TRBV6-3	.	TRBJ2-5	ASSYIETQY
TRBV9	TRBD2	TRBJ2-1	ASSVLFGTSYNEQF
TRBV20-1	TRBD2	TRBJ2-3	SAVRAGYTDTQY
TRBV29-1	.	TRBJ2-5	SVGHSAQETQY
TRBV12-3/TRBV12-4	TRBD1	TRBJ2-5	ASSETGVQETQY
TRBV7-8	TRBD2	TRBJ2-4	ASSPGGGYAIQY
TRBV11-2	TRBD2	TRBJ2-7	ASSPGTSGSLYEQY
TRBV24-1	.	TRBJ1-2	ATSDSTRDYGYT
TRBV20-1	.	TRBJ1-5	SARPRARASGPQH
TRBV4-2	.	TRBJ1-5	ASSHGRASSNQPQH
TRBV7-2	.	TRBJ2-5	ASSSIPGPQETQY
TRBV12-3/TRBV12-4	TRBD1	TRBJ1-6	ASSLFSGQGNSPLH